This TCR beta chain is from a study of patients and donors after allogeneic stem cell transplantation. The CDR3 extends over 15 amino acids. V lost 6 bases to trimming and J lost 6 bases; unmatched junction nucleotides: 10. In germline, CDR1 is SNHLY, CDR2 FYNNEI. TCRdb re-called the RT-PCR reads through MiXCR, storing one row per CDR3 protein. The data show over 9,500 distinct CDR3 sequences, 5.9% seen once. This clonotype was observed many times. The genes are TRBV2 and TRBJ2-2; 7 bases match TRBD2. Sample: blood, either unsorted or a sorted T cell fraction (not recorded which). The sequence was obtained from a human donor who was either an allogeneic HSCT recipient or a stem cell or donor lymphocyte infusion donor (not recorded which). It is not recorded whose cells these are; they may come from a transplant donor. The CDR3 sequence: CASSLGLAVAGELFF. Written as DNA, the CDR3 is TGTGCCAGCAGCCTGGGGCTAGCGGTAGCCGGGGAGCTGTTTTTT.